This TCR beta chain came from a study of human T cells and chemical hapten exposure. Overall study findings and caveats: High-frequency TCRs, those above 1 in 1000, stayed the same after DPC sensitization.

Indicated time point: pre-sensitization, week 0. The treatment: therapeutic diphenylcyclopropenone sensitization with weekly scalp DPC. Sample donors consisted of patients with alopecia, aged 18 to 70 years, who were suitable for DPC. Extraction yielded total RNA from whole blood (unfractionated). Original analysis: Counts of TCRs in each sample centred on a median of about 99,000 and extended from roughly 23,000 to 700,000. TCRdb itself ran the RACE reads through MiXCR, one entry per CDR3 protein. The V and J calls were determined by TCRdb, not by the authors. The table records more than 150,000 distinct CDR3 sequences, roughly 30% of them present only once. This CDR3 is 14 amino acids long. Germline CDR1 and CDR2: KGHDR and SFDVKD. V lost 9 bases and J lost 2, with 14 bases in between. On this clonotype itself: Its antigen remains unknown.

The chain links TRBV24-1 to TRBJ2-3; possibly TRBD2 for D (5 bases). This TCR derives from a woman aged 25 to 39 with alopecia areata. Some clones in this sample may be carry-over from other donors' samples. The material was whole blood, obtained in connection with sensitization to the hapten diphenylcyclopropenone (DPC). The CDR3 DNA reads TGTGCCACCGGTAGCGACGGACCCACAGATACGCAGTATTTT. Residues: CATGSDGPTDTQYF.